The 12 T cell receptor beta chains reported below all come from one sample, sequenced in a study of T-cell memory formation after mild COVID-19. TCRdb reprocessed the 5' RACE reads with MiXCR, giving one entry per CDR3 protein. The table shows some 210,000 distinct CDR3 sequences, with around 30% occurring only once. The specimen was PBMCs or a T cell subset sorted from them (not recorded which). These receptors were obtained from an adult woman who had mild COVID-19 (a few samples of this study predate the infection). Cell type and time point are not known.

CDR3 loop: CASSQRHSTGYGYTF. In DNA form, the CDR3 reads TGTGCCAGCAGTCAACGGCATTCAACGGGCTATGGCTACACCTTC. V gene TRBV12-3 or TRBV12-4 combines with J gene TRBJ1-2; D unresolved. The V end lost 5 bases, the J end lost 4 bases, and 17 bases lay between the germline ends. The CDR3 has 15 residues.

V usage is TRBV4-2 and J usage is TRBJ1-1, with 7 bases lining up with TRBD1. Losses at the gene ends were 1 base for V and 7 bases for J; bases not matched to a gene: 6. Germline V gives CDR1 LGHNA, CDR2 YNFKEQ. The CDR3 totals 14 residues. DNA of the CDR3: TGTGCCAGCAGCCAAGGACAGGGAGGGATTGAAGCTTTCTTT. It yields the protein CASSQGQGGIEAFF.

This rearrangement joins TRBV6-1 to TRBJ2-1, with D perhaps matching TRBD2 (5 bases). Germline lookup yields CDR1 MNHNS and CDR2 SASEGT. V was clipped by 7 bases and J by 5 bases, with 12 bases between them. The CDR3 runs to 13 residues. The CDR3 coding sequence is TGTGCCAGCAAATGGAGCGGAGACAATGAGCAGTTCTTC. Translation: CASKWSGDNEQFF.

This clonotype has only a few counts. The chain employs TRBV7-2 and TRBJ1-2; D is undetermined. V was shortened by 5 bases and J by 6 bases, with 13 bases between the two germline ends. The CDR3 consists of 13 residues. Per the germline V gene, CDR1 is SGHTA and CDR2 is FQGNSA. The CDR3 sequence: CASSPNSRDGYTF. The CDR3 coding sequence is TGTGCCAGCAGCCCAAACTCCCGGGATGGCTACACCTTC.

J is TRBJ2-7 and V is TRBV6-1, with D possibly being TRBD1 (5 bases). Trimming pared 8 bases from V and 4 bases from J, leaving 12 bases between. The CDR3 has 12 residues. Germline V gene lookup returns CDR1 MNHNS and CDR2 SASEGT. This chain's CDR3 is CASGQGQYEQYF. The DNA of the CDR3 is TGTGCCAGCGGCCAGGGCCAATACGAGCAGTACTTC.

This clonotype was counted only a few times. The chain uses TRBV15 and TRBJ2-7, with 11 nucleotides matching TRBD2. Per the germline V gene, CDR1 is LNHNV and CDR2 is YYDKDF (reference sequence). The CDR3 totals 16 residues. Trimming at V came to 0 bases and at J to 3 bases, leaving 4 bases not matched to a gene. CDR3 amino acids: CATSRDLTSGNYEQYF. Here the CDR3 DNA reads TGTGCCACCAGCAGAGATTTGACTAGCGGGAACTACGAGCAGTACTTC. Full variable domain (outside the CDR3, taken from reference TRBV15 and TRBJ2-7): DAMVIQNPRYQVTQFGKPVTLSCSQTLNHNVMYWYQQKSSQAPKLLFHYYDKDFNNEADTPDNFQSRRPNTSFCFLDIRSPGLGDTAMYLCATSRDLTSGNYEQYFGPGTRLTVT.

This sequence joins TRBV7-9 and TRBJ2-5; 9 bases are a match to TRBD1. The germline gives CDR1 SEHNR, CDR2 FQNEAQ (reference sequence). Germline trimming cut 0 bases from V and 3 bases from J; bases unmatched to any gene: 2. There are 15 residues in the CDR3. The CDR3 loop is CASSLADRGEETQYF. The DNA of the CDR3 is TGTGCCAGCAGCTTAGCGGACAGGGGTGAAGAGACCCAGTACTTC. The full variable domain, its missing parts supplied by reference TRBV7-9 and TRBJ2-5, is DTGVSQNPRHKITKRGQNVTFRCDPISEHNRLYWYRQTLGQGPEFLTYFQNEAQLEKSRLLSDRFSAERPKGSFSTLEIQRTEQGDSAMYLCASSLADRGEETQYFGPGTRLLVL.

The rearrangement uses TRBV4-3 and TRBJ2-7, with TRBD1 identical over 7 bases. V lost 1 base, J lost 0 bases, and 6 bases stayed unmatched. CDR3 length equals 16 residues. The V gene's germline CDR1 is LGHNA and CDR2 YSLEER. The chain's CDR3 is CASSQVVQGPSYEQYF. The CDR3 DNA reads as TGCGCCAGCAGCCAAGTAGTACAGGGGCCCTCCTACGAGCAGTACTTC.

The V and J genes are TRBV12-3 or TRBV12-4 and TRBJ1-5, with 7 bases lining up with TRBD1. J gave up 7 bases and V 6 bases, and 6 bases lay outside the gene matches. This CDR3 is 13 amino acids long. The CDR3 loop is CASSRDRAQPQHF. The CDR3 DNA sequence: TGTGCCAGCAGCCGCGACAGGGCCCAGCCCCAGCATTTT.

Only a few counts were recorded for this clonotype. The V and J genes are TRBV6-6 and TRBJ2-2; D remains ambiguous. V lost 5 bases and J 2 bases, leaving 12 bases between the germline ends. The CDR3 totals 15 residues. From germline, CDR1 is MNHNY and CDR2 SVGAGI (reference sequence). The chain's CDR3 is CASSPPVGNTGELFF. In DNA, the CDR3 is TGTGCCAGCAGTCCCCCAGTGGGCAACACCGGGGAGCTGTTTTTT.

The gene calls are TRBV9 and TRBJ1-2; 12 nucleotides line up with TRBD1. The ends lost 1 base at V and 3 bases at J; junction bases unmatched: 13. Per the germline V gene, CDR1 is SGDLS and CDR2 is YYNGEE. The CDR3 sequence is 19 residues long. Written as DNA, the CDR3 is TGTGCCAGCAGCGTATGGAACCGACCGGGACAGGGGGCTGACTATGGCTACACCTTC. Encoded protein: CASSVWNRPGQGADYGYTF. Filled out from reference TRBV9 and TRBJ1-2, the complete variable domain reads DSGVTQTPKHLITATGQRVTLRCSPRSGDLSVYWYQQSLDQGLQFLIQYYNGEERAKGNILERFSAQQFPDLHSELNLSSLELGDSALYFCASSVWNRPGQGADYGYTFGSGTRLTVV.

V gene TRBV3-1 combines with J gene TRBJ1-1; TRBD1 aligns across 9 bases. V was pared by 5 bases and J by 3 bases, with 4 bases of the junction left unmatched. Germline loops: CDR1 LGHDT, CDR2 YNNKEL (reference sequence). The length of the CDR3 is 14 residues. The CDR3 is CASSGTGMYTEAFF. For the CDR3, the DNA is TGTGCCAGCAGCGGGACAGGGATGTACACTGAAGCTTTCTTT.